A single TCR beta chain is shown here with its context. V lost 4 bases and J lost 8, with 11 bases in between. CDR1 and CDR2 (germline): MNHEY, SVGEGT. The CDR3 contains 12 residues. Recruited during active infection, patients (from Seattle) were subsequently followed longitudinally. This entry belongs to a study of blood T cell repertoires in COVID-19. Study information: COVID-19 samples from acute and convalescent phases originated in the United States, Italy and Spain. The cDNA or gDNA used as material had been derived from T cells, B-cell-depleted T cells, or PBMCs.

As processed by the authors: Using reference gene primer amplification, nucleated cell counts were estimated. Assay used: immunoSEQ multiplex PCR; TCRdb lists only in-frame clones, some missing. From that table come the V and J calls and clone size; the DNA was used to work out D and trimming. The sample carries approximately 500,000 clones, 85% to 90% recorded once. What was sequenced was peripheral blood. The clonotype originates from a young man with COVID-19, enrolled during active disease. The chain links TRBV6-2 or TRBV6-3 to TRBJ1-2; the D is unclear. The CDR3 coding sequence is TGTGCCAGCAGTTCAGAGGCCCCCGGCTACACCTTC. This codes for CASSSEAPGYTF.